The entry that follows covers one T cell receptor (beta chain) sequence. Method: immunoSEQ multiplex PCR; TCRdb's copy keeps in-frame clones and lacks some. The top ten hold under 2% of the sample, which has approximately 230,000 clones, just over 85% seen once. This entry belongs to a study of blood T cell repertoires in COVID-19. As for the study in general: Collection of acute and convalescent COVID-19 samples took place in the United States, Italy and Spain.

Participant-reported clinical history was the basis for cohort assignment. Each recovered donor of Cohort 3 presented with two negative PCRs, clearance, or symptom resolution. CDR3 length: 13 residues. Trimming stripped 4 bases from V and 5 bases from J, with 12 bases between. Per germline, CDR1 MNHEY and CDR2 SVGAGI. The source material was PBMCs or T cells enriched from blood (not recorded which). The receptor comes from a middle-aged man who had recovered from COVID-19. The gene calls are TRBV6-5 and TRBJ2-7; D gene ambiguous. Here the CDR3 reads CASSSEAYDEQYF. The DNA of the CDR3 is TGTGCCAGCAGTTCCGAAGCTTACGACGAGCAGTACTTC.